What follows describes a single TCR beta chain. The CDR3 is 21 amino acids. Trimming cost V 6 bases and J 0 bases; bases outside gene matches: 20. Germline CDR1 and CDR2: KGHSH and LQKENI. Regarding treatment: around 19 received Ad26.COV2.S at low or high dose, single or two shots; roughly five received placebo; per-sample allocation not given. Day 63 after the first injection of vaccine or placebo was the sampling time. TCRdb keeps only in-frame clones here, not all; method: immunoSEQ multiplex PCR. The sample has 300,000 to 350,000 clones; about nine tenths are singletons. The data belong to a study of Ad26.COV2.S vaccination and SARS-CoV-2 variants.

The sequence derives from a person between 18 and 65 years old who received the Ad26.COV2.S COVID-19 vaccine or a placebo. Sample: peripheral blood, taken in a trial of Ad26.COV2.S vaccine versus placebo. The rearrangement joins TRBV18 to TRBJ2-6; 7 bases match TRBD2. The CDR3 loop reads CASSSALGRQGTRSGANVLTF. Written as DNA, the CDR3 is TGTGCCAGCTCTTCAGCACTCGGGAGGCAGGGAACTCGCTCTGGGGCCAACGTCCTGACTTTC. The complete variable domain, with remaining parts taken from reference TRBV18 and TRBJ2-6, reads NAGVMQNPRHLVRRRGQEARLRCSPMKGHSHVYWYRQLPEEGLKFMVYLQKENIIDESGMPKERFSAEFPKEGPSILRIQQVVRGDSAAYFCASSSALGRQGTRSGANVLTFGAGSRLTVL.